This passage covers 28 T cell receptor beta chains from one sample sequenced in a study of response to subunit inactivated influenza vaccine (dated by TCRdb to 2016 to 2019). The library was obtained by RT-PCR. Sequenced using an Illumina HiSeq 2500. Using fastp trimming at Q25 and MiXCR clonotype assembly, TCRdb reanalyzed the public sequencing data and kept in-frame beta chains. CDR3 protein duplicates are merged, each entry listing the most common genes and DNA. This sample is represented by about 610,000 distinct CDR3 sequences; around 15% of them were singletons. The ten largest account for around 10% of the sample. This specimen consisted of PBMCs from blood, obtained 11 to 12 days after vaccination. The origin of the receptors is a man between 50 and 59 years old who received an inactivated influenza vaccine. Donor details come from another sample of the same person, matched by shared clones.

In this sample, this clonotype turned up a few times. The chain employs TRBV12-3 or TRBV12-4 and TRBJ2-4, with D possibly matching TRBD1 (5 bases). Trimming removed 6 bases at V and 0 bases at J, with 15 bases between. The CDR3 length is 16 residues. CDR3 residues: CASREGVGLAKNIQYF. CDR3 in DNA: TGTGCCAGCAGGGAAGGGGTCGGTCTAGCCAAAAACATTCAGTACTTC.

J is TRBJ2-1 and V is TRBV29-1, with a tentative D call TRBD2 (7 bases). The CDR3 has 13 amino acids. The germline V gene encodes CDR1 SQVTM and CDR2 ANQGSEA. Trimming removed 4 bases from V and 10 bases from J, with 17 bases in between. The CDR3: CSVVISGEGEQFF. Written as DNA, the CDR3 is TGCAGCGTTGTAATTTCAGGGGAGGGGGAGCAGTTCTTC.

This clonotype was seen a handful of times. This CDR3 reads CASSLETFPSGTDTQYF. Here the CDR3 DNA reads TGCGCCAGCAGCTTGGAAACGTTCCCTAGCGGCACAGATACGCAGTATTTT. V gene TRBV5-1 combines with J gene TRBJ2-3, with D perhaps TRBD2 (6 bases). Per germline, CDR1 SGHRS and CDR2 YFSETQ. There are 17 residues in the CDR3. Trimming left V 0 bases short and J 1 base short, with 15 bases between.

The rearrangement joins TRBV2 to TRBJ1-4; D gene ambiguous. The CDR3 totals 12 residues. Germline values: CDR1 SNHLY, CDR2 FYNNEI. The V gene lost 8 bases and the J gene lost 7 bases, with 11 bases spanning the gap. The CDR3 protein is CASRQDSEKLFF. As DNA, the CDR3 is TGTGCCAGCCGGCAGGATAGTGAAAAACTGTTTTTT.

The chain joins TRBV5-1 to TRBJ1-6; TRBD1 is a possible D gene (5 bases). Germline V gene sequence: CDR1 SGHRS, CDR2 YFSETQ. V lost 4 bases, J lost 8 bases, and 16 bases lay in between. The CDR3 is 15 amino acids. CDR3 residues: CASSVDTLDDSPLHF. CDR3 coding DNA: TGCGCCAGCAGCGTGGACACCCTTGATGATTCACCCCTCCACTTT.

This clonotype was counted a few times. V is TRBV10-3 and J is TRBJ1-6; D gene uncertain. V gave up 6 bases and J gave up 3 bases, with 12 bases separating them. The CDR3 is 15 residues long. The germline CDR1 and CDR2 sequences are ENHRY and SYGVKD. Here the CDR3 reads CAISNHSSYNSPLHF. CDR3 nucleotide sequence: TGTGCCATCAGCAACCACTCAAGCTATAATTCACCCCTCCACTTT.

This clonotype came up a few times. The gene calls are TRBV5-1 and TRBJ2-7, with D perhaps matching TRBD1 or TRBD2 (5 bases each). Trimming stripped 4 bases from V and 5 bases from J, with 25 bases between. The V gene's germline CDR1 is SGHRS and CDR2 YFSETQ. The CDR3 has 17 residues. CDR3 in amino acids: CASSPWVSLGRKDEQYF. CDR3 bases: TGCGCCAGCAGCCCCTGGGTTTCTTTGGGACGGAAGGACGAGCAGTACTTC.

The chain recombines TRBV27 with TRBJ1-4; 7 bases agree with TRBD1. This CDR3 is 13 amino acids long. V shed 10 bases, J shed 8 bases, and the junction held 10 bases outside the gene matches. Germline assignment: CDR1 MNHEY and CDR2 SMNVEV (reference sequence). CDR3 nucleotides: TGTGCCACAGGGGGACTCCTTCGGGAAAAACTGTTTTTT. Amino acids: CATGGLLREKLFF.

The chain is built from TRBV4-1 and TRBJ2-5; TRBD2 agrees at 13 bases. The CDR3 is made up of 16 amino acids. J lost 3 bases, V lost 4 bases, and 5 bases had no gene match. From germline, CDR1 is MGHRA and CDR2 YSYEKL. DNA for the CDR3: TGCGCCAGCAGCCCAGCAGGACTAGCGGGAGAAGAGACCCAGTACTTC. Translating it yields CASSPAGLAGEETQYF.

This clonotype was found many times. The rearrangement links TRBV29-1 to TRBJ2-1; 9 nucleotides agree with TRBD2. The CDR3 runs to 15 residues. V trimming: 8 bases; J trimming: 6 bases; junction bases outside the gene matches: 14. CDR1 and CDR2 (germline): SQVTM, ANQGSEA. The CDR3 sequence is CSSAVRGGQGNEQFF. DNA for the CDR3: TGCAGCTCTGCAGTGCGGGGGGGCCAGGGCAATGAGCAGTTCTTC.

This rearrangement joins TRBV6-2 or TRBV6-3 to TRBJ2-1; TRBD2 agrees at 11 bases. This CDR3 comprises 20 residues. The germline V gene has CDR1 MNHEY and CDR2 SVGEGT. Germline trimming cut 2 bases from V and 4 bases from J; bases unmatched to any gene: 16. CDR3 bases: TGTGCCAGCAGTTACCCCCCCCTCCTAGCGGGGGGCACCTATTACAATGAGCAGTTCTTC. Its translation: CASSYPPLLAGGTYYNEQFF.

This clonotype was observed a handful of times. This chain connects TRBV30 to TRBJ1-1; weak D call: TRBD1 (6 bases). The CDR3 runs 14 residues. Germline V gene lookup returns CDR1 GTSNPN and CDR2 SVGIG (reference sequence). V was shortened by 3 bases and J by 0 bases, with 11 bases between the two germline ends. The CDR3 DNA sequence: TGTGCCTGGAGGAGACAGGTCATGAACACTGAAGCTTTCTTT. Its translation is CAWRRQVMNTEAFF.

The J gene is TRBJ1-5, the V gene TRBV20-1; no clear D gene. The CDR3 is 12 residues long. The germline V gene has CDR1 DFQATT and CDR2 SNEGSKA (reference sequence). Trimming cost V 4 bases and J 6 bases, with 10 bases left between them. CDR3 bases: TGCAGTGCTAAGCCCGTAGGTCAGCCCCAGCATTTT. Amino acids: CSAKPVGQPQHF.

V is TRBV29-1 and J is TRBJ2-2; D is possibly TRBD1 or TRBD2 (5 bases each). The CDR3 is 14 amino acids. Germline-derived CDR1 and CDR2 are SQVTM and ANQGSEA. The V end lost 6 bases, the J end lost 2 bases, and 13 bases lay between the germline ends. CDR3 protein: CSVLGTVNTGELFF. CDR3 in DNA: TGCAGCGTGCTCGGGACGGTAAACACCGGGGAGCTGTTTTTT.

The chain couples TRBV7-9 to TRBJ2-7; D may be TRBD2 (5 bases). Germline values: CDR1 SEHNR, CDR2 FQNEAQ (reference sequence). The CDR3 is 13 residues long. Deletions cut 5 bases from V and 3 bases from J, with 11 bases between. As DNA, the CDR3 is TGTGCCAGCAGCAGAAACCGGGACTACGAGCAGTACTTC. As protein: CASSRNRDYEQYF.

The CDR3 spells CASSPPGERTQYF. As DNA, the CDR3 is TGTGCCAGCAGTCCCCCGGGGGAGCGCACCCAGTACTTC. The genes are TRBV12-3 or TRBV12-4 and TRBJ2-5, with a weak D call TRBD2 (6 bases). This CDR3 has 13 residues. With 5 bases removed from V and 8 bases from J, the gap between germline ends came to 15 bases.

This clonotype showed up many times. The J gene is TRBJ1-2, the V gene TRBV10-1; D remains unclear. CDR1 is WNHNN and CDR2 is SYGVQD in the germline V gene (reference sequence). This CDR3 comprises 11 residues. V lost 3 bases, J lost 7 bases, and 6 bases lay in between. The CDR3 DNA reads as TGCGCCAGCAGTGACCTGCGTGGCTACACCTTC. It yields the protein CASSDLRGYTF.

Ten or more counts support this clonotype. The J gene is TRBJ1-5, the V gene TRBV27; TRBD1 matches at 7 bases. V trimming: 2 bases; J trimming: 6 bases; junction bases outside the gene matches: 4. The CDR3 loop spans 14 amino acids. Germline loops: CDR1 MNHEY, CDR2 SMNVEV (reference sequence). This CDR3 is CASSLHRGGQPQHF. DNA of the CDR3: TGTGCCAGCAGTTTACACAGGGGAGGTCAGCCCCAGCATTTT.

V and J are TRBV11-1 and TRBJ2-1, with 10 positions matching TRBD2. Trimming took 4 bases from V and 4 from J; bases not matched to a gene: 13. Germline CDR1 SGHAT, CDR2 FQDESV (reference sequence). The CDR3 is 18 amino acids. The CDR3 loop reads CASSSLRRSGGVYNEQFF. Here the CDR3 DNA reads TGTGCCAGCAGCTCTCTAAGGAGGAGCGGGGGGGTTTACAATGAGCAGTTCTTC.

This chain joins TRBV20-1 and TRBJ2-1; TRBD1 agrees at 12 bases. Germline CDR1 and CDR2: DFQATT and SNEGSKA (reference sequence). The junction had 9 bases not matched to a gene; V was cut back by 6 bases and J by 9 bases. The CDR3 is 14 amino acids. The CDR3 reads CSAKTGTGGREQFF. CDR3 DNA sequence: TGCAGTGCCAAAACCGGGACAGGGGGCCGTGAGCAGTTCTTC.

The sample holds a few counts of this clonotype. The chain employs TRBV7-6 and TRBJ2-3; D may be TRBD2 (6 bases). Germline V gene data show CDR1 as SGHVS and CDR2 as FNYEAQ. CDR3 length: 17 amino acids. V was pared by 1 base and J by 2 bases, with 16 bases between. The CDR3 sequence: CASSLDVWDSVTDTQYF. In DNA form, the CDR3 reads TGTGCCAGCAGCTTAGACGTGTGGGACTCAGTCACAGATACGCAGTATTTT.

This clonotype was counted only a few times. The chain carries TRBV4-2 and TRBJ2-3; 8 positions agree with TRBD1. This CDR3 has 19 amino acids. In germline, CDR1 is LGHNA, CDR2 YNFKEQ. V lost 0 bases, J lost 2 bases, and 13 bases stayed unmatched. The CDR3 DNA sequence: TGTGCCAGCAGCCAAGATTATGAGGCGGAGACAGGGGTCACAGATACGCAGTATTTT. It codes for CASSQDYEAETGVTDTQYF.

This clonotype occurred a few times. The rearrangement links TRBV7-7 to TRBJ2-5; 8 bases map to TRBD1. Germline V gene data show CDR1 as SSHAT and CDR2 as FNYEAQ (reference sequence). V lost 3 bases and J lost 2; bases outside the gene matches: 5. The CDR3 has 15 amino acids. DNA for the CDR3: TGTGCCAGCAGCTTGGGACAGGTCCCTCAAGAGACCCAGTACTTC. Translating it yields CASSLGQVPQETQYF.

This clonotype showed up many times. The rearrangement uses TRBV12-3 or TRBV12-4 and TRBJ2-7; D remains unclear. The V gene lost 1 base and the J gene lost 6 bases, with 7 bases spanning the gap. The CDR3 consists of 12 residues. CDR3 DNA: TGTGCCAGCAGTTTAGTTGGGATCGAGCAGTACTTC. Its translation: CASSLVGIEQYF.

This clonotype was recorded a few times. The gene calls are TRBV5-1 and TRBJ1-2; a possible D gene is TRBD1 (6 bases). V shed 1 base and J shed 4 bases, with 11 bases lying between them. Germline CDR1 and CDR2: SGHRS and YFSETQ. This CDR3 comprises 14 residues. For the CDR3, the DNA is TGCGCCAGCAGCTTGTCAGGGGTCGCCTATGGCTACACCTTC. This encodes CASSLSGVAYGYTF.

This clonotype was counted a few times. V gene TRBV5-1 combines with J gene TRBJ2-7; D might be TRBD2 (6 bases). The germline gives CDR1 SGHRS, CDR2 YFSETQ. This CDR3 contains 15 residues. Trimming took off 6 bases at V and 1 base at J, with 17 bases between the two ends. Written as DNA, the CDR3 is TGCGCCAGCAAGGCTAGCGCTCAAAAATCCTACGAGCAGTACTTC. Encoded protein: CASKASAQKSYEQYF.

The chain joins TRBV28 to TRBJ1-2; D may be TRBD1 (5 bases). In germline, CDR1 is MDHEN, CDR2 SYDVKM. There are 13 residues in the CDR3. The V and J ends lost 6 bases and 3 bases respectively, with 11 bases between them. This CDR3 reads CASSLMGDYGYTF. The DNA for the CDR3 is TGTGCCAGCAGCCTCATGGGGGACTATGGCTACACCTTC.

This clonotype came up a few times. This chain uses TRBV5-1 with TRBJ1-5; a possible D gene is TRBD1 (5 bases). V was trimmed by 0 bases and J by 9 bases, leaving 13 bases between them. Germline V CDR1 and CDR2: SGHRS, YFSETQ. CDR3 length equals 14 residues. CDR3 residues: CASSLEGINTPQHF. The CDR3 bases are TGCGCCAGCAGCTTGGAGGGGATTAACACGCCCCAGCATTTT. Full variable domain (rest looked up from reference TRBV5-1 and TRBJ1-5): KAGVTQTPRYLIKTRGQQVTLSCSPISGHRSVSWYQQTPGQGLQFLFEYFSETQRNKGNFPGRFSGRQFSNSRSEMNVSTLELGDSALYLCASSLEGINTPQHFGDGTRLSIL.